Listed here are 10 T cell receptor beta chains from one sample, sequenced in a study of T-cell memory formation after mild COVID-19. In TCRdb, the 5' RACE reads were re-called with MiXCR into one record per CDR3 protein. The data contain about 320,000 distinct CDR3 sequences, 13% to 15% of them singletons. The specimen sequenced was PBMCs or a T cell subset sorted from them (not recorded which). Receptor source: a man younger than 35 who had mild COVID-19 (a few samples of this study predate the infection). Cell type and time point are not known.

This clonotype was seen a few times. J is TRBJ2-3 and V is TRBV29-1; 8 nucleotides line up with TRBD1. This CDR3 has 13 residues. Germline V gene sequence: CDR1 SQVTM, CDR2 ANQGSEA. The V segment lost 6 bases and the J segment 2 bases; nucleotides outside the gene matches: 4. This CDR3 is CSVTGVSTDTQYF. CDR3 DNA: TGCAGCGTGACAGGGGTCTCCACAGATACGCAGTATTTT.

This clonotype has a handful of counts. The V call is TRBV4-1, the J call TRBJ2-2, with D perhaps TRBD1 (6 bases). The V end lost 4 bases, the J end lost 0 bases, and 12 bases lay between the germline ends. The length of the CDR3 is 16 residues. CDR1 and CDR2 (germline): MGHRA, YSYEKL. The CDR3: CASSLTQGPNTGELFF. Here the CDR3 DNA reads TGCGCCAGCAGCCTAACACAGGGTCCGAACACCGGGGAGCTGTTTTTT.

This clonotype turned up a few times. V is TRBV3-1 and J is TRBJ1-2, with unresolved D. The CDR3 contains 14 residues. Germline assignment: CDR1 LGHDT and CDR2 YNNKEL (reference sequence). The V end was cut by 2 bases, the J end by 7 bases, with 14 bases between. CDR3 sequence (DNA): TGTGCCAGCAGCCAATTCCCACAGCGCTTTGGCTACACCTTC. As protein: CASSQFPQRFGYTF.

This rearrangement joins TRBV11-2 to TRBJ1-3; D is unresolved. Germline V gene lookup returns CDR1 SGHAT and CDR2 FQNNGV. V gave up 3 bases and J gave up 4 bases, with 7 bases separating them. CDR3 size: 13 residues. In DNA form, the CDR3 reads TGTGCCAGCAGCTTCCTGAAGGGAAACACCATATATTTT. Translated: CASSFLKGNTIYF.

The table lists this clonotype with many counts. A much larger clonotype is one base distant, so this may be a read error. The V call is TRBV15, the J call TRBJ2-5; D ambiguous. There are 12 residues in the CDR3. Between the trimmed V and J ends, which lost 0 bases and 5 bases, there was a span of 4 bases. CDR1 is LNHNV, CDR2 YYDKDF, per germline (reference sequence). Here the CDR3 DNA reads TGTGCCACCAGCAGAGATGTGGAGACCCAGTACTTC. It yields the protein CATSRDVETQYF.

The chain is built from TRBV5-1 and TRBJ1-4; tentative D call: TRBD1 (6 bases). The germline CDR1 and CDR2 sequences are SGHRS and YFSETQ. CDR3 length equals 15 residues. Trimming shortened V by 4 bases and J by 6 bases, and 16 bases separated the two germline ends. The chain's CDR3 is CASSRDRTDDEKLFF. CDR3 DNA sequence: TGCGCCAGCAGCCGCGATAGGACAGATGATGAAAAACTGTTTTTT.

The CDR3 reads CSATRNSGSYNEQFF. The CDR3 bases are TGCAGTGCTACGCGTAATAGCGGGTCTTACAATGAGCAGTTCTTC. The genes are TRBV20-1 and TRBJ2-1; 7 positions agree with TRBD2. CDR1 and CDR2 from the germline V gene are DFQATT and SNEGSKA (reference sequence). Trimming cost V 4 bases and J 4 bases; bases outside gene matches: 10. The CDR3 has 15 residues.

This clonotype was counted a few times. The chain recombines TRBV21-1 with TRBJ2-5; the DNA was not used to check the table's D call, TRBD1. TRBV21-1 is a recognized pseudogene. The CDR3 length is 17 residues. In DNA form, the CDR3 reads TGTGCCAGCAGCAAAGAGGTAGCGGGGCGCACTCAAGAGACCCAGTACTTC. Protein product: CASSKEVAGRTQETQYF.

This rearrangement joins TRBV18 to TRBJ2-5, with 8 bases aligning to TRBD1. Germline V gene sequence: CDR1 KGHSH, CDR2 LQKENI. This CDR3 has 15 amino acids. V lost 0 bases and J lost 5; bases outside the gene matches: 5. CDR3 residues: CASSPPQDREETQYF. The CDR3 region has the DNA TGTGCCAGCTCACCACCTCAGGACAGGGAGGAGACCCAGTACTTC. Based on the CDR3 plus reference TRBV18 and TRBJ2-5, the full variable domain is NAGVMQNPRHLVRRRGQEARLRCSPMKGHSHVYWYRQLPEEGLKFMVYLQKENIIDESGMPKERFSAEFPKEGPSILRIQQVVRGDSAAYFCASSPPQDREETQYFGPGTRLLVL.

This clonotype came up a few times. The rearrangement links TRBV4-2 to TRBJ2-1; D is undetermined. CDR1 and CDR2 from the germline V gene are LGHNA and YNFKEQ. V lost 4 bases, J lost 7 bases, and 14 bases lay in between. CDR3 length equals 14 residues. CDR3 residues: CASSPPSGLNEQFF. For the CDR3, the DNA is TGTGCCAGCAGCCCCCCGTCAGGTTTAAATGAGCAGTTCTTC.